A single TCR beta chain is shown here with its context. Individual patients had between 1 and 8 samples, taken pretreatment and on-treatment. This entry belongs to a study of PD-L1 blockade in urothelial cancer. The wider study: Patients, treated from about 2014 onward, received atezolizumab 1,200 mg intravenously every 3 weeks. The authors examined blood 3 weeks (second dose) and 6 weeks after treatment start.

Sequencing was performed with immunoSEQ multiplex PCR; in TCRdb, only in-frame clones are kept and a portion is missing. The sample consists of about 100,000 clones, approximately 85% of them appearing once. Germline V gives CDR1 SGHTA, CDR2 FQGTGA. Trimming cost V 5 bases and J 0 bases; bases outside gene matches: 5. CDR3 length: 18 residues. V and J are TRBV7-3 and TRBJ2-2, with 14 bases identical to TRBD2. Sequenced here: PBMCs, sampled around atezolizumab (anti-PD-L1) treatment. The TCR sequence derives from a man aged 50 to 60 with urothelial cancer. CDR3 nucleotide sequence: TGTGCCAGCAGCACGGGACTAGCGGGAGACGCGAACACCGGGGAGCTGTTTTTT. This encodes CASSTGLAGDANTGELFF.